A selection of T cell receptor beta chains follows, all from one sample in a study of T cell changes during pregnancy in multiple sclerosis. Assay used: immunoSEQ multiplex PCR; TCRdb lists only in-frame clones, some missing. This sample carries under 85,000 clones, less than 95% of them seen once, and the ten largest clones take 1.4% to 1.5%. The sample here was peripheral blood, taken in the third trimester of pregnancy. The receptors shown here come from a female donor with multiple sclerosis, enrolled in a pregnancy study. CDR3s include the opening cysteine and the closing phenylalanine or tryptophan. Each record gives: CDR3 DNA, CDR3 protein, clone size, J gene, D gene, V gene. A D gene is named only where the DNA matches it firmly. Rows give clone size only sometimes, using once, few, many, or a class for an expanded clone.

DNA: TGTGCCAGCAGTTCGCCCGGGACAGCTGCCTACAATGAGCAGTTCTTC
CDR3: CASSSPGTAAYNEQFF
size: NA
J: TRBJ2-1
D: TRBD1
V: TRBV7-9

DNA: TGCGCCAGCAGCCAAGATAGTCCTCCATCCCATTCACCCCTCCACTTT
CDR3: CASSQDSPPSHSPLHF
size: NA
J: TRBJ1-6
D: NA
V: TRBV4-3

DNA: TGCGCCAGCAGCCAAGATAAGGGACTTTCCTACGAGCAGTACTTC
CDR3: CASSQDKGLSYEQYF
size: NA
J: TRBJ2-7
D: NA
V: TRBV4-1

DNA: TGTGCCAGCAGCCAAGATCCGGCAGGGGCTACCTCCGAGCAGTACTTC
CDR3: CASSQDPAGATSEQYF
size: NA
J: TRBJ2-7
D: NA
V: TRBV4-2

DNA: TGCGCCAGCAGCTTAGGCCCACAGGGAGTCGGAGCAACTAATGAAAAACTGTTTTTT
CDR3: CASSLGPQGVGATNEKLFF
size: NA
J: TRBJ1-4
D: NA
V: TRBV5-1

DNA: TGTGCCAGCTCACCGGGCCGGAATAGCAATCAGCCCCAGCATTTT
CDR3: CASSPGRNSNQPQHF
size: once
J: TRBJ1-5
D: NA
V: TRBV18

DNA: TGCGCCAGCAGCTTGGACCGAGCTATGAACACTGAAGCTTTCTTT
CDR3: CASSLDRAMNTEAFF
size: NA
J: TRBJ1-1
D: NA
V: TRBV5-1

DNA: TGTGCCTGGACTGAACTTTACTTTGGGGGGGCCCCCGGTTTT
CDR3: CAWTELYFGGAPGF
size: once
J: TRBJ2-3
D: NA
V: TRBV30

DNA: TGTGCCAGCAGGGGGACAGGGGATTATGGCTACACCTTC
CDR3: CASRGTGDYGYTF
size: NA
J: TRBJ1-2
D: TRBD1
V: TRBV27

DNA: TGTGCCAGCAGCCCGCTTGGGACAGACTATGGCTACACCTTC
CDR3: CASSPLGTDYGYTF
size: many
J: TRBJ1-2
D: TRBD1
V: TRBV7-9

DNA: TGTGCTAGTGGCTCACTCCAACCCTATGGCTACACCTTC
CDR3: CASGSLQPYGYTF
size: NA
J: TRBJ1-2
D: NA
V: TRBV12-5

DNA: TGTGCCATCAGTGAGTCCCCCGGGACACACAGTTACACTGAAGCTTTCTTT
CDR3: CAISESPGTHSYTEAFF
size: few
J: TRBJ1-1
D: NA
V: TRBV10-3

DNA: TGTGCCAGCAGCTTAGTACCGGGAGTTGAGCAGTTCTTC
CDR3: CASSLVPGVEQFF
size: once
J: TRBJ2-1
D: NA
V: TRBV7-7

DNA: TGTGCCAGCAGCCAGATACCGGGACAGGGTGATTCTGGGGCCAACGTCCTGACTTTC
CDR3: CASSQIPGQGDSGANVLTF
size: NA
J: TRBJ2-6
D: TRBD1
V: TRBV14

DNA: TGTGCCAGCAGTACAGAAGGCGAGCAGTACTTC
CDR3: CASSTEGEQYF
size: few
J: TRBJ2-7
D: NA
V: TRBV27

DNA: TGTGCCAGCAGCTTGAGGACGGGAGAATCCGTTCAGTTCTTC
CDR3: CASSLRTGESVQFF
size: NA
J: TRBJ2-1
D: NA
V: TRBV7-8

DNA: TGTGCCAGCGGACTAGCGGGGCCCTACGAGCAGTACTTC
CDR3: CASGLAGPYEQYF
size: NA
J: TRBJ2-7
D: TRBD2
V: TRBV19

DNA: TGTGCCAGCAGTTACTCTTGGACAGGGGGGACTCCTCAAACATACGAGCAGTACTTC
CDR3: CASSYSWTGGTPQTYEQYF
size: NA
J: TRBJ2-7
D: TRBD1
V: TRBV6-7